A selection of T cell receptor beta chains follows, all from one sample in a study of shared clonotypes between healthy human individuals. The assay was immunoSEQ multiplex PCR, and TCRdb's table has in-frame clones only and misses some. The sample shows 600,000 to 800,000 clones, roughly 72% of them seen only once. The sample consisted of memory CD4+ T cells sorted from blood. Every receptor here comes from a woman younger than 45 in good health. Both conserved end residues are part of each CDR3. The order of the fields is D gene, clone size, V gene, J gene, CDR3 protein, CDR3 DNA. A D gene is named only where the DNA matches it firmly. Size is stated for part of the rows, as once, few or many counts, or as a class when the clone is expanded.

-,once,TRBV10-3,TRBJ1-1,CAILLPGRPSLGTEAFF,TGTGCCATTCTCCTACCGGGACGGCCAAGCCTCGGCACTGAAGCTTTCTTT
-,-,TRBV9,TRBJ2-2,CASSLVPRENTGELFF,TGTGCCAGCAGCCTTGTGCCCCGGGAGAACACCGGGGAGCTGTTTTTT
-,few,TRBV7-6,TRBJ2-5,CASSLNLRRETQYF,TGTGCCAGCAGCTTAAATCTACGAAGGGAGACCCAGTACTTC
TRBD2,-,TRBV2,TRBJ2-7,CASSVGTSGSTYEQYF,TGTGCCAGCAGTGTCGGGACTAGCGGGAGTACGTACGAGCAGTACTTC
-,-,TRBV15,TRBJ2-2,CATSRDRNTGELFF,TGTGCCACCAGCAGAGACAGAAACACCGGGGAGCTGTTTTTT
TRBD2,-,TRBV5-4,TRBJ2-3,CASSLPAASGSADTQYF,TGTGCCAGCAGCTTGCCAGCGGCTAGCGGGAGCGCAGATACGCAGTATTTT
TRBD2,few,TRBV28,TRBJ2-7,CASRPHGLAQGVYEQYF,TGTGCCAGCAGACCGCACGGACTAGCCCAGGGAGTATACGAGCAGTACTTC
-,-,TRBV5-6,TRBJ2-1,CASSLDSGRIHNEQFF,TGTGCCAGCAGCTTGGACTCGGGTCGGATCCACAATGAGCAGTTCTTC
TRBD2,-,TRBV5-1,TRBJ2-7,CASGHGTSGNEQYF,TGCGCCAGCGGACACGGGACTAGCGGGAACGAGCAGTACTTC
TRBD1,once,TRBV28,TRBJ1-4,CASSFGTGSGEKLFF,TGTGCCAGCAGTTTTGGGACAGGGTCCGGTGAAAAACTGTTTTTT
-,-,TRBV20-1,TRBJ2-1,CSATRREQFF,TGCAGTGCTACCAGACGGGAGCAGTTCTTC
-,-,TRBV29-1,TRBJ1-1,CSGYRNTEAFF,TGCAGCGGATATAGAAACACTGAAGCTTTCTTT
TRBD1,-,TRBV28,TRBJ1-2,CASSFSGTGPYGVSYTF,TGTGCCAGCAGTTTCTCCGGGACAGGCCCATATGGGGTCAGCTACACCTTC
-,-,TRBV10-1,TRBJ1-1,CASRPGGLNTEAFF,TGCGCCAGCAGGCCAGGCGGACTGAACACTGAAGCTTTCTTT
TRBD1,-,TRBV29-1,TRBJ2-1,CSVDRTGTSYNEQFF,TGCAGCGTTGACAGGACAGGGACGTCCTACAATGAGCAGTTCTTC
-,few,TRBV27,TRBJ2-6,CASTSHDANVLTF,TGTGCCAGCACCTCTCACGACGCCAACGTCCTGACTTTC
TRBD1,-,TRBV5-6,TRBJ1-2,CASRIWWTGPTYGYTF,TGTGCCAGCAGAATTTGGTGGACAGGCCCAACTTATGGCTACACCTTC
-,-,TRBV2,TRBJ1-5,CASRDGRQANQPQHF,TGTGCCAGCAGGGACGGTCGGCAAGCCAACCAGCCCCAGCATTTT
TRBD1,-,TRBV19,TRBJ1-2,CASSMDRGSYGYTF,TGTGCCAGTAGTATGGACAGGGGTTCCTATGGCTACACCTTC
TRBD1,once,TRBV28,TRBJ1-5,CASRAGQGGQPQHF,TGTGCCAGCAGGGCCGGACAGGGAGGCCAGCCCCAGCATTTT
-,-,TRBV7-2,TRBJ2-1,CASSLQSTARTNEQFF,TGTGCCAGCAGCTTACAATCTACGGCCCGAACCAATGAGCAGTTCTTC
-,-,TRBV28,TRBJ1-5,CASKTRGSEQPQHF,TGTGCCAGCAAAACCAGGGGCTCGGAGCAGCCCCAGCATTTT
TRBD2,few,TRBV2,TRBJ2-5,CASSGLALKETQYF,TGTGCCAGCTCCGGACTAGCTCTGAAAGAGACCCAGTACTTC
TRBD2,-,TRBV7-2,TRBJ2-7,CASSPNLAERFYEQYF,TGTGCCAGCAGCCCCAATCTAGCGGAGAGATTCTACGAGCAGTACTTC
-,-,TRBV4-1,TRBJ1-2,CASSQDLPLYGYTF,TGCGCCAGCAGCCAAGATCTCCCCCTATATGGCTACACCTTC
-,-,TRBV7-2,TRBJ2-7,CASSRFVLSYEQYF,TGTGCCAGCAGCCGGTTCGTACTCTCCTACGAGCAGTACTTC
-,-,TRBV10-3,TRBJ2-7,CASSTGLSSYEQYF,TGTGCCAGCTCGACGGGTCTGAGCTCCTACGAGCAGTACTTC
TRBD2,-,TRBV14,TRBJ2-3,CASSQFPSASGSKDTQYF,TGTGCCAGCAGCCAGTTCCCCTCGGCTAGCGGGAGTAAGGATACGCAGTATTTT
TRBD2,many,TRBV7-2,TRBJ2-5,CASSSSNLGLAHGETQYF,TGTGCCAGCAGCAGTTCAAATCTCGGACTAGCGCACGGAGAGACCCAGTACTTC
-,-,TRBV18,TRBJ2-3,CASSLHGGATDTQYF,TGTGCCAGCTCGCTCCATGGAGGAGCGACAGATACGCAGTATTTT
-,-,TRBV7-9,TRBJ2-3,CASSPARGLGTDTQYF,TGTGCCAGCAGCCCCGCGAGGGGCCTCGGCACAGATACGCAGTATTTT
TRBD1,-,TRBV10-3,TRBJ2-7,CAISDRDRGSYEQYF,TGTGCCATCAGTGACCGGGACAGGGGTAGTTACGAGCAGTACTTC
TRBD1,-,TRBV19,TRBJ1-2,CASIRGTGSSLLEGYTF,TGTGCCAGTATCCGCGGGACAGGGAGCAGTTTACTCGAAGGCTACACCTTC
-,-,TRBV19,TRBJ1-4,CASSIWVATNEKLFF,TGTGCCAGTAGTATCTGGGTCGCAACTAATGAAAAACTGTTTTTT
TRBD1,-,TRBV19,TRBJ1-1,CASSIKNRGLTEAFF,TGTGCCAGTAGTATCAAAAACAGGGGGCTCACTGAAGCTTTCTTT
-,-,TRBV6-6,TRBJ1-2,CASSYSIQGNYGYTF,TGTGCCAGCAGTTACTCGATACAGGGAAACTATGGCTACACCTTC
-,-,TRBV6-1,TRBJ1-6,CASSEQGSNSPLHF,TGTGCCAGCAGTGAACAGGGATCTAATTCACCCCTCCACTTT
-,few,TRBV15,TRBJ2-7,CATSRAGQGGRQYF,TGTGCCACCAGCAGAGCGGGACAAGGCGGGCGGCAGTACTTC
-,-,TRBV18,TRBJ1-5,CASSPVDSNQPQHF,TGTGCCAGCTCACCTGTGGACAGCAATCAGCCCCAGCATTTT
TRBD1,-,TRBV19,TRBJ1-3,CATSTGGQINTIYF,TGTGCCACTTCGACAGGGGGTCAAATAAACACCATATATTTT
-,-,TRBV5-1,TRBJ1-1,CASSLLGYRLSAFF,TGCGCCAGCAGCTTGCTGGGGTATCGGCTCAGTGCTTTCTTT
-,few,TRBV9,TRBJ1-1,CASSVVGDTEAFF,TGTGCCAGCAGCGTAGTCGGAGACACTGAAGCTTTCTTT
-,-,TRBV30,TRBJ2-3,CAASPYRGSDTDTQYF,TGTGCCGCATCCCCTTATAGGGGCTCGGACACAGATACGCAGTATTTT
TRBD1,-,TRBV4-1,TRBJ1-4,CASSQGHRGREKLFF,TGCGCCAGCAGCCAAGGGCACAGGGGTAGAGAAAAACTGTTTTTT
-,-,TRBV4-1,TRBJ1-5,CASSQVLEYNQPQHF,TGCGCCAGCAGCCAAGTCTTAGAGTACAATCAGCCCCAGCATTTT
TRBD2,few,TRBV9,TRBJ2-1,CASSVAGLAKNNEQFF,TGTGCCAGCAGCGTAGCTGGACTAGCTAAGAACAATGAGCAGTTCTTC
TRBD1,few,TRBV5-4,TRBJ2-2,CASSSAGTGRASGELFF,TGTGCCAGCAGCTCAGCCGGGACAGGGAGGGCATCCGGGGAGCTGTTTTTT
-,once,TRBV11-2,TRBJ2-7,CASSLEGGGPRYEQYF,TGTGCCAGCAGCTTAGAGGGCGGGGGCCCTAGATACGAGCAGTACTTC
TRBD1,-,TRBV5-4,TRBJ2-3,CASRLDRRTDTQYF,TGTGCCAGCCGCTTGGACAGGCGCACAGATACGCAGTATTTT
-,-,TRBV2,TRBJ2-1,CASSADRYNEQFF,TGTGCCAGCAGTGCCGACAGGTACAATGAGCAGTTCTTC
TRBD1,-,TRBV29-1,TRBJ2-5,CSVHRGARETQYF,TGCAGCGTCCACAGGGGGGCCCGGGAGACCCAGTACTTC
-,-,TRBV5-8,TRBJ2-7,CASSSPHRGGSAYEQYF,TGTGCCAGCAGCTCCCCCCACAGGGGGGGGTCCGCCTACGAGCAGTACTTC
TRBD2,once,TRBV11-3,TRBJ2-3,CASSRTSGRRADTQYF,TGTGCCAGCAGTAGGACTAGCGGGAGGCGGGCAGATACGCAGTATTTT
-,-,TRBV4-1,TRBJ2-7,CASSGSLNSGLSYEQYF,TGCGCCAGCAGCGGGTCCTTAAATAGCGGTTTGTCCTACGAGCAGTACTTC
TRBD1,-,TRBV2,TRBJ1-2,CASSERGPNYGYTF,TGTGCCAGCAGTGAAAGGGGGCCGAACTATGGCTACACCTTC
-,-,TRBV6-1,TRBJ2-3,CASSVRWGGRAQYF,TGTGCCAGCAGTGTACGATGGGGTGGTAGGGCGCAGTATTTT
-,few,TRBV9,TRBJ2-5,CASSVGDLLQETQYF,TGTGCCAGCAGCGTAGGGGATCTTCTCCAAGAGACCCAGTACTTC
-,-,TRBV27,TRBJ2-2,CASSLVPANTGELFF,TGTGCCAGCAGTTTAGTCCCCGCGAACACCGGGGAGCTGTTTTTT
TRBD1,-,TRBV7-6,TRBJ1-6,CASSYSTGALHF,TGTGCCAGCAGCTACTCCACAGGGGCCCTCCACTTT
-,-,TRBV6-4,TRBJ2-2,CASPPGQLNTGELFF,TGTGCCAGCCCCCCAGGCCAGCTGAACACCGGGGAGCTGTTTTTT